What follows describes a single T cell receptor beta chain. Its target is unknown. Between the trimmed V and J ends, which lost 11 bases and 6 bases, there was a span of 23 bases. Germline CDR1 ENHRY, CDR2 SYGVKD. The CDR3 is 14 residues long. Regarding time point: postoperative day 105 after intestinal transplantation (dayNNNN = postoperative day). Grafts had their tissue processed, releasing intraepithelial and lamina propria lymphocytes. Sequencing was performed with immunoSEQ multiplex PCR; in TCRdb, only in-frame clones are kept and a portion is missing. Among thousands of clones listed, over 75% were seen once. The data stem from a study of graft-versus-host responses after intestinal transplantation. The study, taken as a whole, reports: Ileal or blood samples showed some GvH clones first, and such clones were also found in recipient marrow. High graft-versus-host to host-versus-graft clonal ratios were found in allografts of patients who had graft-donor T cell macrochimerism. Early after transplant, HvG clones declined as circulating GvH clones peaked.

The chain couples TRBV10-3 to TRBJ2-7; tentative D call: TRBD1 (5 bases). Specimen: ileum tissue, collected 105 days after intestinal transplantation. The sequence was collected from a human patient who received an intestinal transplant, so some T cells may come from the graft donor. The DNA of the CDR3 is TGTGCCCTCCCCCCCGGCACAGGTTGTAGCGAGCAGTACTTC. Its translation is CALPPGTGCSEQYF.